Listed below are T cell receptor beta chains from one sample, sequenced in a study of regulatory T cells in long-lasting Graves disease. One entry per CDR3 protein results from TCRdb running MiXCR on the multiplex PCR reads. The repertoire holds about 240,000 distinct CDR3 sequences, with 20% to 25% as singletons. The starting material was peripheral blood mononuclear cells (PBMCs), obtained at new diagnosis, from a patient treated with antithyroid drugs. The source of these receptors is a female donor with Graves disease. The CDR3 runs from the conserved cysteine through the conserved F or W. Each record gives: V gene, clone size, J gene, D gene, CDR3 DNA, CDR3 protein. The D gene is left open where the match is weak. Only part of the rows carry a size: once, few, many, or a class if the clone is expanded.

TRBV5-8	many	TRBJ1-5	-	TGTGCCAGCAAGAAGAAAATCAATAGCAATCAGCCCCAGCATTTT	CASKKKINSNQPQHF
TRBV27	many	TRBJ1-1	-	TGTGCCAGCAGTTTTTCGGCAGGGGTGACTGAAGCTTTCTTT	CASSFSAGVTEAFF
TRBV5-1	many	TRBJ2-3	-	TGCGCCAGCAGCTCCCTGATCACAGATACGCAGTATTTT	CASSSLITDTQYF
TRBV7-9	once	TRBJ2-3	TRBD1	TGTGCCAGCAGAAAAGGGCAGGGGGCCCGCACAGATACGCAGTATTTT	CASRKGQGARTDTQYF
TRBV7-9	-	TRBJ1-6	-	TGTGCCAGCAGCTTACTAGGGGGTAGTTCACCCCTCCACTTT	CASSLLGGSSPLHF
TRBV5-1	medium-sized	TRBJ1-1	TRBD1	TGTGCCAGCAGCATCCGACAGGGGGCGAACACTGAAGCTTTCTTT	CASSIRQGANTEAFF
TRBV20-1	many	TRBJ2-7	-	TGCAGTGGGGTAAGCTCCTACGAGCAGTACTTC	CSGVSSYEQYF
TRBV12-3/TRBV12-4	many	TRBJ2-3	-	TGTGCCAGCAGTTTCGGCGGAGATACGCAGTATTTT	CASSFGGDTQYF
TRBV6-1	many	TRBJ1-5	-	TGTGCCAGCAGAGTGAGCGGGTCGCGGGGGGAGAATCAGCCCCAGCATTTT	CASRVSGSRGENQPQHF
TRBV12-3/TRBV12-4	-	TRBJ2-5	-	TGTGCCAGCAGTTTAGACTGGGGAGAGACCCAGTACTTC	CASSLDWGETQYF
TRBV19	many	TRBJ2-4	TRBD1	TGTGCCAGTAGTTTCCCGGGACAGGGGGCCAAAAACATTCAGTACTTC	CASSFPGQGAKNIQYF
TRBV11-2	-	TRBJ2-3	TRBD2	TGTGCCAGCAGATCTACCGGGACTAGCGGCACAGATACGCAGTATTTT	CASRSTGTSGTDTQYF
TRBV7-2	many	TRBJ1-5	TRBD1	TGTGCCAGCAGCGCTGGGACAGTCAATCAGCCCCAGCATTTT	CASSAGTVNQPQHF
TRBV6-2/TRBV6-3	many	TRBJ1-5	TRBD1	TGTGCCAGCAGTTACGAGGCAAATCCGGGACAGGGCCCCAATCAGCCCCAGCATTTT	CASSYEANPGQGPNQPQHF
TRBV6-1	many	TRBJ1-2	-	TGTGCCAGCAGTGAAGCGCTCTGGAGGTTGGCTGTCGGCTACACCTTC	CASSEALWRLAVGYTF
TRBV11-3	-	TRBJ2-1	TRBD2	TGTGCCAGCAGCCCAATGGGACTAGCGGTTAATGAGCAGTTCTTC	CASSPMGLAVNEQFF
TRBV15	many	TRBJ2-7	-	TGTGCCACCAGCAGAGTTGTGACTCTTCAGGGGCTCCACGAGCAGTACTTC	CATSRVVTLQGLHEQYF
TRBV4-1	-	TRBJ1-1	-	TGCGCCAGCAGCAACAGGATCCTGGGCACTGAAGCTTTCTTT	CASSNRILGTEAFF
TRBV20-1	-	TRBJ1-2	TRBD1	TGCAGTGCTAGAGAGAGGACAGGGTATGGCTACGCCTTC	CSARERTGYGYAF
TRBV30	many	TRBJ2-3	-	TGTGCTGGATGGGGGGAGGCCACAGATACGCAGTATTTT	CAGWGEATDTQYF
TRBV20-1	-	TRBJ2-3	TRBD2	TGCAGTGCCACCGGACTAGCGGGGGCTAGCACAGATACGCAGTATTTT	CSATGLAGASTDTQYF
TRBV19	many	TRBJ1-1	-	TGTGCCAGTAGTGTGACCAGGGAAACTGAAGCTTTCTTT	CASSVTRETEAFF
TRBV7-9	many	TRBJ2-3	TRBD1	TGTGCCAGCAGCTGGGGGACAGGGAAAGGCAATACGCAGTATTTT	CASSWGTGKGNTQYF
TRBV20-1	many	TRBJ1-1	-	TGCAGTGCGTACGGACACCCCGTTTCTGAAGCTTTCTTT	CSAYGHPVSEAFF
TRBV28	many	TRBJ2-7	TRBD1	TGTGCCAGCAGGACAGGGGGGGACCTTCACTACGAGCAGTACTTC	CASRTGGDLHYEQYF
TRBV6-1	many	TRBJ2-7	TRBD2	TGTGCCAGCAGTACTTCTAGCGGGACCTCGGGGGAGCAGTACTTC	CASSTSSGTSGEQYF
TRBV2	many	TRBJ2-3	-	TGTGCCAGCAGTTATCTAGGGCCGGGGGATACGCAGTATTTT	CASSYLGPGDTQYF
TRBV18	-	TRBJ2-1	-	TGTGCCAGCTCACGGGACTCGAGCTCCTACAATGAGCAGTTCTTC	CASSRDSSSYNEQFF
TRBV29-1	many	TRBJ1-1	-	TGCAGCGTCCCTGTCTGGGGGCAATCGAACACTGAAGCTTTCTTT	CSVPVWGQSNTEAFF
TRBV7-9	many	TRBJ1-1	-	TGTGCCAGCAGCCCCATCGCCCCTCTCAGGGACACTGAAGCTTTCTTT	CASSPIAPLRDTEAFF
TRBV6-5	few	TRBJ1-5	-	TGTGCCAGCAGTTATCCGCGTGAGGGGTACAATCAGCCCCAGCATTTT	CASSYPREGYNQPQHF
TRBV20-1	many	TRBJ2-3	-	TGCAGTGCTAGAGATGGGGCCGGGGCCGACCATACGCAGTATTTT	CSARDGAGADHTQYF
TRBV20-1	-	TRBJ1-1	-	TGCAGTGCAACCCCTCGAGAGCATGAAGCTTTCTTT	CSATPREHEAFF
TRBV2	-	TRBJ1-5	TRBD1	TGTGCCAGCAGCATTATAACAGGGGCAAATCAGCCCCGGCATTTT	CASSIITGANQPRHF
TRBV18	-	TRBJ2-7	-	TGTGCCAGCAGTTTATTCGGGAGGGGGCCCTGCGAGCAGTACTTC	CASSLFGRGPCEQYF
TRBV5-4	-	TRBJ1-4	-	TGTGCCAGCAGCCCTGACAGTCAAGATGAAAAACTGTTTTTT	CASSPDSQDEKLFF